Listed here are 24 T cell receptor beta chains from one sample, sequenced in a study of blood T cells in healthy people across ages. With a J-beta primer mix and a sample-barcoded 5' primer, a second PCR ran 7 to 11 cycles. TCRdb re-called the 5' RACE reads with MiXCR, one entry per CDR3 protein. The sample carries some 1 million distinct CDR3 sequences, more than 40% recorded once. Sequences were obtained from blood. These receptors came from an older woman in good health.

The chain has TRBV21-1 and TRBJ2-5; the D segment call TRBD1 is taken from the table without a DNA check. TRBV21-1 is described as a pseudogene. The CDR3 is 16 residues long. CDR3 nucleotide sequence: TGTGCCAGCAGCAAAAGAGGGGGGACAGGCGGGGAGACCCAGTACTTC. It is translated as CASSKRGGTGGETQYF.

The genes are TRBV27 and TRBJ1-6; no definite D call. Germline V gives CDR1 MNHEY, CDR2 SMNVEV (reference sequence). CDR3 length: 17 residues. Trimming cost V 7 bases and J 2 bases, with 18 bases left between them. The CDR3 reads CASTSFMVAAYNSPLHF. The CDR3 DNA reads as TGTGCCAGCACTTCCTTCATGGTGGCCGCCTATAATTCACCCCTCCACTTT.

This clonotype was counted many times. J is TRBJ2-5 and V is TRBV6-5; D gene uncertain. Germline V gene sequence: CDR1 MNHEY, CDR2 SVGAGI. The length of the CDR3 is 13 residues. The V gene lost 6 bases and the J gene lost 4 bases, with 12 bases spanning the gap. The CDR3 reads CASSPAWGETQYF. In nucleotides, the CDR3 is TGTGCCAGCAGCCCTGCTTGGGGAGAGACCCAGTACTTC.

This clonotype was recorded a few times. This chain joins TRBV6-1 and TRBJ2-7, with TRBD2 matching over 10 bases. Germline CDR1 reads MNHNS; CDR2 reads SASEGT. The CDR3 contains 14 residues. V gave up 11 bases and J gave up 3 bases; unmatched junction bases: 10. CDR3 in DNA: TGTGCCCTTCGACTAGCGGGTTTAGGCTACGAGCAGTACTTC. The encoded protein is CALRLAGLGYEQYF.

The chain is built from TRBV6-1 and TRBJ2-7; D might be TRBD1 or TRBD2, each matching 5 bases. The CDR3 covers 13 residues. Germline V lookup: CDR1 MNHNS, CDR2 SASEGT. V gave up 10 bases and J gave up 3 bases, with 16 bases separating them. The DNA of the CDR3 is TGTGCCATTTTCAGAGGGGCCCTCTACGAGCAGTACTTC. Its protein is CAIFRGALYEQYF.

The chain combines TRBV20-1 with TRBJ2-1; 12 bases are a match to TRBD2. V gave up 3 bases and J gave up 0 bases; unmatched junction bases: 6. Germline values: CDR1 DFQATT, CDR2 SNEGSKA (reference sequence). CDR3 length: 17 amino acids. CDR3 residues: CSASSLAGGSSYNEQFF. CDR3 bases: TGCAGTGCTAGTTCACTAGCGGGAGGCTCCTCCTACAATGAGCAGTTCTTC.

CDR3 sequence: CASGLADTDTQYF. Here the CDR3 DNA reads TGCGCCAGCGGACTAGCGGACACAGATACGCAGTATTTT. The rearrangement links TRBV10-2 to TRBJ2-3; 10 positions agree with TRBD2. The V gene's germline CDR1 is WSHSY and CDR2 SAAADI. J was trimmed by 2 bases and V by 8 bases; bases with no gene match: 1. The CDR3 length is 13 residues.

The chain employs TRBV28 and TRBJ1-4; possible D gene TRBD1, 6 bases. The germline CDR1 and CDR2 sequences are MDHEN and SYDVKM. The CDR3 extends over 15 amino acids. V gave up 3 bases and J gave up 4 bases, with 12 bases separating them. CDR3 loop: CASSFPGAFNEKLFF. The CDR3 DNA is TGTGCCAGCAGTTTCCCGGGGGCCTTTAATGAAAAACTGTTTTTT.

The chain combines TRBV14 with TRBJ1-2; a weak D match, TRBD1 (6 bases). Germline V gives CDR1 SGHDN, CDR2 FVKESK. This CDR3 has 15 residues. The V end was cut by 4 bases, the J end by 5 bases, with 17 bases between. The chain's CDR3 is CASSPNRAEEYGYTF. DNA for the CDR3: TGTGCCAGCAGCCCGAACAGGGCGGAAGAATATGGCTACACCTTC.

This clonotype was recorded a few times. V usage is TRBV12-3 or TRBV12-4 and J usage is TRBJ2-5; TRBD1 is a possible D gene (5 bases). Trimming took off 6 bases at V and 7 bases at J, with 9 bases between the two ends. This CDR3 has 11 residues. CDR3 protein: CASRGVGTQYF. CDR3 bases: TGTGCCAGCAGAGGGGTGGGGACCCAGTACTTC.

This clonotype came up a few times. The V call is TRBV20-1, the J call TRBJ2-5; TRBD2 agrees at 7 bases. The J call is doubtful: the DNA matches TRBJ2-7 better. Germline assignment: CDR1 DFQATT and CDR2 SNEGSKA (reference sequence). This CDR3 is built from 12 residues. This chain's CDR3 is CSATFGGSEQYF. CDR3 nucleotide sequence: TGCAGTGCTACCTTCGGCGGGAGCGAGCAGTACTTC.

This chain connects TRBV2 to TRBJ1-2, with 7 bases lining up with TRBD1. V lost 0 bases, J lost 9 bases, and 4 bases stayed unmatched. Germline V gene data show CDR1 as SNHLY and CDR2 as FYNNEI. The CDR3 extends over 13 amino acids. The chain's CDR3 is CASSEADRYSYTF. The CDR3 coding sequence is TGTGCCAGCAGTGAAGCGGACAGGTATAGCTACACCTTC.

The rearrangement uses TRBV6-6 and TRBJ1-5, with TRBD1 as a possible D gene (5 bases). The CDR3 runs 15 residues. CDR1 is MNHNY, CDR2 SVGAGI, per germline (reference sequence). The V and J ends lost 3 bases and 4 bases respectively, with 13 bases between them. CDR3 nucleotides: TGTGCCAGCAGTTATGCACAGGTCGTTAATCAGCCCCAGCATTTT. It translates to CASSYAQVVNQPQHF.

The chain carries TRBV6-5 and TRBJ1-2; TRBD1 is a possible D gene (6 bases). This CDR3 region has 15 residues. V was shortened by 2 bases and J by 5 bases, with 15 bases between the two germline ends. The germline CDR1 and CDR2 sequences are MNHEY and SVGAGI. CDR3: CASSYATGTHYGYTF. The CDR3 nucleotides are TGTGCCAGCAGTTACGCAACCGGGACACATTATGGCTACACCTTC.

The table lists this clonotype with a few counts. The rearrangement uses TRBV12-3 or TRBV12-4 and TRBJ2-3; a weak D match, TRBD2 (5 bases). The CDR3 loop spans 15 amino acids. V gave up 2 bases and J gave up 2 bases, with 11 bases separating them. CDR3 coding DNA: TGTGCCAGCAGTTTACGCGGAGGAAACACAGATACGCAGTATTTT. It specifies CASSLRGGNTDTQYF.

A few counts support this clonotype. The genes are TRBV12-3 or TRBV12-4 and TRBJ1-2; unclear D gene. Trimming shortened V by 5 bases and J by 3 bases, and 10 bases separated the two germline ends. The length of the CDR3 is 13 residues. The CDR3 nucleotides read TGTGCCAGCAGTATTTTGACGGACTATGGCTACACCTTC. Its translation: CASSILTDYGYTF.

Of note for this clonotype: A read error may account for a junction end that differs from germline. The chain has TRBV6-6 and TRBJ2-3, with 8 bases lining up with TRBD2. This CDR3 has 16 residues. The germline V gene has CDR1 MNHNY and CDR2 SVGAGI (reference sequence). The CDR3: CTSSYDREGSTDTQYF. The CDR3 DNA sequence: TGTACCAGCAGTTACGACCGGGAGGGGAGCACAGATACGCAGTATTTT.

V gene TRBV29-1 combines with J gene TRBJ2-7, with D tentatively TRBD1 or TRBD2 (5 bases each). The length of the CDR3 is 11 residues. Per germline, CDR1 SQVTM and CDR2 ANQGSEA. The ends were cut back, 7 bases at V and 3 bases at J, with 10 bases in the middle. Here the CDR3 DNA reads TGCAGCGGTGGGACCTACTACGAGCAGTACTTC. It yields the protein CSGGTYYEQYF.

The table lists this clonotype with many counts. CDR3 protein: CASKGSYEQYF. The CDR3 DNA reads TGTGCCAGCAAGGGCAGCTACGAGCAGTACTTC. V usage is TRBV6-1 and J usage is TRBJ2-7; no reliable D call. Germline-derived CDR1 and CDR2 are MNHNS and SASEGT. This CDR3 has 11 amino acids. Trimming took off 7 bases at V and 3 bases at J, with 7 bases between the two ends.

This clonotype has just a few counts. The genes are TRBV7-6 and TRBJ2-7, with 9 bases aligning to TRBD2. Germline CDR1 is SGHVS and CDR2 is FNYEAQ. Trimming removed 5 bases from V and 0 bases from J; junction bases left unmatched: 8. There are 16 residues in the CDR3. The CDR3 sequence is CASSPASGRPSYEQYF. Written as DNA, the CDR3 is TGTGCCAGCAGCCCGGCCAGCGGGAGGCCCTCCTACGAGCAGTACTTC.

The J gene is TRBJ2-1, the V gene TRBV11-2; D call uncertain. The V gene's germline CDR1 is SGHAT and CDR2 FQNNGV. Trimming stripped 1 base from V and 4 bases from J, with 14 bases between. This CDR3 region has 16 residues. CDR3 protein: CASSLVRGTLYNEQFF. The CDR3 DNA sequence: TGTGCCAGCAGCTTAGTACGCGGCACCCTATACAATGAGCAGTTCTTC.

The rearrangement uses TRBV20-1 and TRBJ2-2; D gene ambiguous. Per the germline V gene, CDR1 is DFQATT and CDR2 is SNEGSKA (reference sequence). This CDR3 comprises 14 residues. V shed 3 bases and J shed 0 bases, with 8 bases lying between them. CDR3 DNA sequence: TGCAGTGCTAGTCCCCGAGCGAACACCGGGGAGCTGTTTTTT. It encodes CSASPRANTGELFF.

This sequence joins TRBV4-1 and TRBJ1-1; TRBD1 matches 7 bases. Trimming at V came to 4 bases and at J to 1 base, leaving 6 bases not matched to a gene. Germline V gives CDR1 MGHRA, CDR2 YSYEKL. This CDR3 has 15 amino acids. The CDR3 nucleotides read TGCGCCAGCAGCCTAGAAGACAGGGCGAACACTGAAGCTTTCTTT. Its protein is CASSLEDRANTEAFF.

On this clonotype itself: A clone one base away is much larger, so this may be a read error. The chain uses TRBV12-3 or TRBV12-4 and TRBJ2-5; D not certain. This CDR3 comprises 13 residues. V was shortened by 5 bases and J by 1 base, with 8 bases between the two germline ends. The CDR3 loop is CASSVGTQETQYF. The CDR3 DNA is TGTGCCAGCAGTGTCGGTACCCAAGAGACCCAGTACTTC.